Below, one T cell receptor beta chain is given with its context. The record originates from a study of regulatory T cells in long-lasting Graves disease. Libraries of TCR beta came from iRepertoire HTBI primers plus Arm-PCR of CDR3 regions. TCRdb passed the multiplex PCR reads through MiXCR, listing each CDR3 protein once. The data hold hundreds of thousands of distinct CDR3 sequences, with approximately 29% observed a single time. Specified time point: persistent/refractory GD, antithyroid drugs over 5 years with positive TRAb. With RNA extracted from PBMCs as input, the TCR library was made. The ends lost 2 bases at V and 8 bases at J; junction bases unmatched: 6. Germline values: CDR1 SGHTA, CDR2 FQGTGA. The CDR3 loop spans 15 amino acids.

This clonotype originated in a female donor with Graves disease. The chain links TRBV7-3 to TRBJ2-7; 13 bases match TRBD2. Material: peripheral blood mononuclear cells (PBMCs), obtained when the disease was refractory, from a patient treated with antithyroid drugs. The CDR3 reads CASSLATSGRSKQYF. The CDR3, as DNA: TGTGCCAGCAGCTTAGCGACTAGCGGGAGGTCCAAGCAGTACTTC.